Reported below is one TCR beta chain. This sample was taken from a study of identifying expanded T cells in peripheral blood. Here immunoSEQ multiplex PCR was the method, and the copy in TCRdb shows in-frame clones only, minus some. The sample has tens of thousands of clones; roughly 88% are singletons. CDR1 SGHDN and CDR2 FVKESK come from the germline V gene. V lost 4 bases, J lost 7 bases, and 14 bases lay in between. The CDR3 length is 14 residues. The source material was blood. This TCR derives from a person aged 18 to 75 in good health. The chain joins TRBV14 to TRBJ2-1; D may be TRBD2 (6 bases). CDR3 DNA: TGTGCCAGCAGCCCGTGGCGGGATAAGAATGAGCAGTTCTTC. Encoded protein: CASSPWRDKNEQFF.